The 3 T cell receptor beta chains presented below share a single source sample, sequenced in a study of Graves' ophthalmopathy and Graves' hyperthyroidism. RNA transcripts were the template, and TCR beta CDR3 regions were amplified from them. HTBI primers primed a first-round RT-PCR, and a second-round multiplex PCR followed. TCRdb called the multiplex PCR reads again in MiXCR, with one record for every CDR3 protein. This sample yields around 1.1 million distinct CDR3 sequences, of which roughly two fifths are seen a single time; around 10% belongs to the top ten. Sequenced material: peripheral blood or thyroid tissue (not recorded which). The receptors were sampled from an adult man with Graves' hyperthyroidism.

This chain uses TRBV20-1 with TRBJ2-5, with 9 bases lining up with TRBD1. V gave up 6 bases and J gave up 9 bases; unmatched junction bases: 11. The germline gives CDR1 DFQATT, CDR2 SNEGSKA (reference sequence). CDR3 length: 13 residues. The CDR3 protein is CSAEGQGNQPQYF. As DNA, the CDR3 is TGCAGTGCGGAGGGACAGGGCAATCAGCCCCAGTACTTC.

This clonotype was counted many times. This rearrangement joins TRBV10-2 to TRBJ2-7, with 13 bases fitting TRBD2. The germline V gene encodes CDR1 WSHSY and CDR2 SAAADI. CDR3 length equals 14 residues. The V segment lost 8 bases and the J segment 6 bases; nucleotides outside the gene matches: 7. This CDR3 is CASRSGLAGVEQYF. CDR3 DNA sequence: TGCGCCAGCCGTAGCGGACTAGCGGGAGTCGAGCAGTACTTC.

This chain connects TRBV6-5 to TRBJ1-2; possible D gene TRBD1, 6 bases. V gave up 7 bases and J gave up 0 bases, with 6 bases separating them. The CDR3 is 12 residues long. Germline V gene sequence: CDR1 MNHEY, CDR2 SVGAGI. The CDR3 DNA is TGTGCCAGCAACAGGGCTAACTATGGCTACACCTTC. It codes for CASNRANYGYTF.